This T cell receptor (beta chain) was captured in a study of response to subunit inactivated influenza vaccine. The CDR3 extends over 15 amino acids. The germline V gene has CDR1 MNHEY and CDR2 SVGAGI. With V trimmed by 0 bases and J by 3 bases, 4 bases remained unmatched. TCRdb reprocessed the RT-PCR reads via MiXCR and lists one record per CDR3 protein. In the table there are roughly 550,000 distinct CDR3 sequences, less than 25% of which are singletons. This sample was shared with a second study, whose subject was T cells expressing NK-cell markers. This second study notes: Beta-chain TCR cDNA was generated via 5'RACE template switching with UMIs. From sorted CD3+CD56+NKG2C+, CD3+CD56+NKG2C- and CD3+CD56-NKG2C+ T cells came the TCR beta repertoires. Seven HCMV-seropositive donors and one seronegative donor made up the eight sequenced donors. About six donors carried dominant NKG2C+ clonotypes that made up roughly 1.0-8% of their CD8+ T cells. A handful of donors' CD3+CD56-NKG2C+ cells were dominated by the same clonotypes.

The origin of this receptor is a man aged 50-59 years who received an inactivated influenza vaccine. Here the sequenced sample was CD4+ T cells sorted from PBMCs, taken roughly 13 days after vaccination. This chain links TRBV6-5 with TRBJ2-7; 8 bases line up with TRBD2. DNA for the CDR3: TGTGCCAGCAGTTACTCGCGGACTAGCAGCTACGAGCAGTACTTC. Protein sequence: CASSYSRTSSYEQYF.